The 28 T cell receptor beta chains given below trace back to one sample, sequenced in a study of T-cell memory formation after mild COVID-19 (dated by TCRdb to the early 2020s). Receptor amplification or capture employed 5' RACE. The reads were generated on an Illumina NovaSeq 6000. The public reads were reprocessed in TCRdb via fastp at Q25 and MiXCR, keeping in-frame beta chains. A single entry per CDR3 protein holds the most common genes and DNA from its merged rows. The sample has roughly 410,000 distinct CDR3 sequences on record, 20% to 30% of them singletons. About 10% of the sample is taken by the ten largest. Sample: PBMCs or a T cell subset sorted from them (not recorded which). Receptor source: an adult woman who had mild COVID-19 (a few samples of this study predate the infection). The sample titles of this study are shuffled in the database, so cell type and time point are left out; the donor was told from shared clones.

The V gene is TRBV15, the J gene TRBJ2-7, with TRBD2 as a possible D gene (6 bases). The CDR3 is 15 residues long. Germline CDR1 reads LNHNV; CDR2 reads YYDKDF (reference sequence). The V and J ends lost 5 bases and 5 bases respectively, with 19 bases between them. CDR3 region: CATSPPAGRIHEQYF. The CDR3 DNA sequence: TGTGCCACCAGCCCACCGGCGGGACGTATCCACGAGCAGTACTTC.

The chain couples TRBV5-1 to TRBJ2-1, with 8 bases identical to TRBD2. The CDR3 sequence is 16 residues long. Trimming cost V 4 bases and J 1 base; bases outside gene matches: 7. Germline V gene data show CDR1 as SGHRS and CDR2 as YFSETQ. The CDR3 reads CASSQVAGPSYNEQFF. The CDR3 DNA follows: TGCGCCAGCAGCCAAGTAGCGGGACCTTCCTACAATGAGCAGTTCTTC. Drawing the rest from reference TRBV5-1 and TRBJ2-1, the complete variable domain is KAGVTQTPRYLIKTRGQQVTLSCSPISGHRSVSWYQQTPGQGLQFLFEYFSETQRNKGNFPGRFSGRQFSNSRSEMNVSTLELGDSALYLCASSQVAGPSYNEQFFGPGTRLTVL.

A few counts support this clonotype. DNA for the CDR3: TGCGCCAGCAGCTTGGTTCGTCTGGGTGAGCAGTTCTTC. Its protein product is CASSLVRLGEQFF. The rearrangement links TRBV5-1 to TRBJ2-1; no firm D call. V lost 0 bases, J lost 9 bases, and 10 bases lay in between. The V gene's germline CDR1 is SGHRS and CDR2 YFSETQ. The CDR3 is made up of 13 amino acids.

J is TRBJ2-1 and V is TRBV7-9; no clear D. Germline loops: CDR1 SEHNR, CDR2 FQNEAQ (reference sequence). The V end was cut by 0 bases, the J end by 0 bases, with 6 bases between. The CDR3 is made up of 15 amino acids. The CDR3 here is CASSLAGNSYNEQFF. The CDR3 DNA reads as TGTGCCAGCAGCTTAGCGGGGAACTCCTACAATGAGCAGTTCTTC.

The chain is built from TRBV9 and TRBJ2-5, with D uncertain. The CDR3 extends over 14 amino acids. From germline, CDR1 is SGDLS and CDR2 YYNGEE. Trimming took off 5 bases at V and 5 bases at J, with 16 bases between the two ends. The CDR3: CASSSNFGRETQYF. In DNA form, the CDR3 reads TGTGCCAGCAGTTCTAACTTCGGTAGGGAGACCCAGTACTTC.

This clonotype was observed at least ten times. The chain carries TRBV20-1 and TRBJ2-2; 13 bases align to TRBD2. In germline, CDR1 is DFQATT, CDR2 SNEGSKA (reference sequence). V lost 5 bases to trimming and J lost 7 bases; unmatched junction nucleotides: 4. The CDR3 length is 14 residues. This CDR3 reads CSAALAGGVGELFF. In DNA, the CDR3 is TGCAGTGCTGCACTAGCGGGAGGGGTCGGGGAGCTGTTTTTT.

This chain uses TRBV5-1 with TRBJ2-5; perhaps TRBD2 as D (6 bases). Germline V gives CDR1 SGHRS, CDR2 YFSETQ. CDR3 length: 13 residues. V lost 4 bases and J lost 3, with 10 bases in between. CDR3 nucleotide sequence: TGCGCCAGCAGCCAACGACTAGAAGAGACCCAGTACTTC. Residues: CASSQRLEETQYF.

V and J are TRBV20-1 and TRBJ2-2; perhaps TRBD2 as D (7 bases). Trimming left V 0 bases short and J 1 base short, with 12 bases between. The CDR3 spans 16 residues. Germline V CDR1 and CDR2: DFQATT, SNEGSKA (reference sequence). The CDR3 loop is CSARDRGGWNTGELFF. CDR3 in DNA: TGCAGTGCTAGAGATCGCGGGGGCTGGAACACCGGGGAGCTGTTTTTT.

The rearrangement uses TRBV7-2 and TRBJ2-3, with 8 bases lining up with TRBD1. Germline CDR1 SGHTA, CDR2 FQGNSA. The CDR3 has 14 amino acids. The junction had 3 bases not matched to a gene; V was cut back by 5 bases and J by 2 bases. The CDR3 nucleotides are TGTGCCAGCAGCGTCAGGGGGCTCACAGATACGCAGTATTTT. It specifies CASSVRGLTDTQYF.

The CDR3 nucleotides read TGTGCCAGCTCACCCGGGACAGGACGGGGCACTGAAGCTTTCTTT. Encoded protein: CASSPGTGRGTEAFF. The rearrangement uses TRBV18 and TRBJ1-1; 8 nucleotides match TRBD1. V trimming: 3 bases; J trimming: 4 bases; junction bases outside the gene matches: 7. CDR1 is KGHSH and CDR2 is LQKENI in the germline V gene. The CDR3 covers 15 residues.

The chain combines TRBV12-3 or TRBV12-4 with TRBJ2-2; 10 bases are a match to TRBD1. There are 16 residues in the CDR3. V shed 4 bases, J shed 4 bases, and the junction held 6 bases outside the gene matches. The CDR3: CASSSRTGGSTGELFF. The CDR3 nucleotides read TGTGCCAGCAGTTCTCGGACAGGGGGGTCCACCGGGGAGCTGTTTTTT.

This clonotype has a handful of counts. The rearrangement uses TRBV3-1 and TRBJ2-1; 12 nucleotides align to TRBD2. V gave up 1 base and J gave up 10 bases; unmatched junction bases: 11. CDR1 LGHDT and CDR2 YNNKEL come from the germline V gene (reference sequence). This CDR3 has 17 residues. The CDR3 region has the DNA TGTGCCAGCAGCCAAGGAAAGACTAGCGGGAGTACTTGGGAGCAGTTCTTC. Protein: CASSQGKTSGSTWEQFF.

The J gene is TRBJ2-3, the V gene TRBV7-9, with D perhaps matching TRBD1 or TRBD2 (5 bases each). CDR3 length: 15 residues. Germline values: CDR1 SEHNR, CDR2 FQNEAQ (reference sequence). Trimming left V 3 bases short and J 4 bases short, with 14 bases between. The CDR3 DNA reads TGTGCCAGCAGCTTCGGGACCTTTTGGGCAGATACGCAGTATTTT. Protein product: CASSFGTFWADTQYF.

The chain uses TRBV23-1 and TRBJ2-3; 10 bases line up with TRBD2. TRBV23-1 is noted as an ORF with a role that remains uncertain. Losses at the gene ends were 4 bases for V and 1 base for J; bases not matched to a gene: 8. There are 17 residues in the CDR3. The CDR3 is CASSRALAGGGTDTQYF. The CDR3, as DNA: TGCGCCAGCAGTCGGGCCTTAGCGGGGGGAGGCACAGATACGCAGTATTTT.

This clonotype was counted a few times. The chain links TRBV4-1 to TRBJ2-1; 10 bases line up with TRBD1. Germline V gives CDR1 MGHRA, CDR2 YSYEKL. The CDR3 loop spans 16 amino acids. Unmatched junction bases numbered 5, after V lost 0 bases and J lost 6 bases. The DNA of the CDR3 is TGCGCCAGCAGCCAAGACCGGACAGGGGGGGGCAATGAGCAGTTCTTC. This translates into CASSQDRTGGGNEQFF.

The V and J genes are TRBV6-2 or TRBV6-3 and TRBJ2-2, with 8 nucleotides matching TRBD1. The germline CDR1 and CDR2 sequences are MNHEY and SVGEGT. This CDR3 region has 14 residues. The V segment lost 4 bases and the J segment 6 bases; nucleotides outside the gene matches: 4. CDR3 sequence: CASSFDRGSGELFF. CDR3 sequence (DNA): TGTGCCAGCAGTTTCGACAGGGGCTCCGGGGAGCTGTTTTTT.

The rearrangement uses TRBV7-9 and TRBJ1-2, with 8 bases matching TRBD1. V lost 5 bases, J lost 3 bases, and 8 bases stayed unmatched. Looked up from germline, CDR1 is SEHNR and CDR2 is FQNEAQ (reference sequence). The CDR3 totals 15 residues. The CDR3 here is CASSPGQGRDYGYTF. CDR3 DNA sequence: TGTGCCAGCAGCCCCGGACAGGGTAGAGACTATGGCTACACCTTC.

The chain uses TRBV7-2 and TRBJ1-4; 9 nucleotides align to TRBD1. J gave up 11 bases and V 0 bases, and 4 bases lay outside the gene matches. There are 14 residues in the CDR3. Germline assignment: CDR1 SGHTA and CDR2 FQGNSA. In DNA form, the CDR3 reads TGTGCCAGCAGCTTAGCGGGACAGGGAATGAAACTGTTTTTT. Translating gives CASSLAGQGMKLFF. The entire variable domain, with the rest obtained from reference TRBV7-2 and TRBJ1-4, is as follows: GAGVSQSPSNKVTEKGKDVELRCDPISGHTALYWYRQSLGQGLEFLIYFQGNSAPDKSGLPSDRFSAERTGGSVSTLTIQRTQQEDSAVYLCASSLAGQGMKLFFGSGTQLSVL.

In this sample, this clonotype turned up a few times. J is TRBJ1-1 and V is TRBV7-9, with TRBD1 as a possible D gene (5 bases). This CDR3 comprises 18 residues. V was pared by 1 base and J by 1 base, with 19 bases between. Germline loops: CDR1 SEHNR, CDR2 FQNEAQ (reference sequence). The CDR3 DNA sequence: TGTGCCAGCAGCTTAGGAAGCTACACCCAGGGTAAGAACACTGAAGCTTTCTTT. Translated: CASSLGSYTQGKNTEAFF.

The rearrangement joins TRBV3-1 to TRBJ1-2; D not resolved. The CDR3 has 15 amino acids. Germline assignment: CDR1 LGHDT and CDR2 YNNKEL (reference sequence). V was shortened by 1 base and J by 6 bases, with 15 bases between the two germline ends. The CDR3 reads CASSQVPVRRDGYTF. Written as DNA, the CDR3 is TGTGCCAGCAGCCAAGTACCAGTGCGTAGGGATGGCTACACCTTC. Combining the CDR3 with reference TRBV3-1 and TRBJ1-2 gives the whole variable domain DTAVSQTPKYLVTQMGNDKSIKCEQNLGHDTMYWYKQDSKKFLKIMFSYNNKELIINETVPNRFSPKSPDKAHLNLHINSLELGDSAVYFCASSQVPVRRDGYTFGSGTRLTVV.

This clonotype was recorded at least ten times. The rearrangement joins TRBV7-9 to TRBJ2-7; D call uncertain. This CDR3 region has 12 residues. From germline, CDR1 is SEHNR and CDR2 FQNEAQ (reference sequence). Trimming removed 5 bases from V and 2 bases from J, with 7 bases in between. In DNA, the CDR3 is TGTGCCAGCAGCCTCAGACCCTACGAGCAGTACTTC. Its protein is CASSLRPYEQYF. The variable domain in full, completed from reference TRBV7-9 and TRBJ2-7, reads DTGVSQNPRHKITKRGQNVTFRCDPISEHNRLYWYRQTLGQGPEFLTYFQNEAQLEKSRLLSDRFSAERPKGSFSTLEIQRTEQGDSAMYLCASSLRPYEQYFGPGTRLTVT.

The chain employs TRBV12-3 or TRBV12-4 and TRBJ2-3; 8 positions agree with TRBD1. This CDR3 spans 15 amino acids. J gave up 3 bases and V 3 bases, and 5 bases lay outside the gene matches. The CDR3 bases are TGTGCCAGCAGTTTCCGACAGGGGAAGACAGATACGCAGTATTTT. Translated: CASSFRQGKTDTQYF.

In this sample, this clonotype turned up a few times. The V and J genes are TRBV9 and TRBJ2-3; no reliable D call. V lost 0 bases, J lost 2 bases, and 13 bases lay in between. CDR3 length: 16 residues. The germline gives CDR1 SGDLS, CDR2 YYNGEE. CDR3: CASSVDPVRATDTQYF. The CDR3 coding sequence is TGTGCCAGCAGCGTAGACCCCGTAAGAGCCACAGATACGCAGTATTTT.

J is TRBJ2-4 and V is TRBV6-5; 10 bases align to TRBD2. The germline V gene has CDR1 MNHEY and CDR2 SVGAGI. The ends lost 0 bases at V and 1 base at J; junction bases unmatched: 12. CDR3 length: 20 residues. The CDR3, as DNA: TGTGCCAGCAGTTACTCGACTCCCCGCTCAGCGGGAGGGGCCAAAAACATTCAGTACTTC. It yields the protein CASSYSTPRSAGGAKNIQYF.

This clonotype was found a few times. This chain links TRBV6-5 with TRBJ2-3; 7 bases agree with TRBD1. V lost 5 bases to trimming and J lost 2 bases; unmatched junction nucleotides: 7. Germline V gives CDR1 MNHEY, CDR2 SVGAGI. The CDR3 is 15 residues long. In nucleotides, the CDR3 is TGTGCCAGCAGTGCAACAGGGGATTCCACAGATACGCAGTATTTT. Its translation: CASSATGDSTDTQYF.

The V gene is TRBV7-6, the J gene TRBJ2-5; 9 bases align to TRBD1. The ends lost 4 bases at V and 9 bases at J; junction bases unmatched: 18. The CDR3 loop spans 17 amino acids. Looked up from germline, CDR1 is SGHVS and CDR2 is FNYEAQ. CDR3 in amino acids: CASSSGRDRARWEAQYF. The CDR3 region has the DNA TGTGCCAGCAGCTCAGGTCGGGACAGGGCAAGGTGGGAGGCCCAGTACTTC. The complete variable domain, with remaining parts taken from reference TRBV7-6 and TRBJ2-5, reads GAGVSQSPRYKVTKRGQDVALRCDPISGHVSLYWYRQALGQGPEFLTYFNYEAQQDKSGLPNDRFSAERPEGSISTLTIQRTEQRDSAMYRCASSSGRDRARWEAQYFGPGTRLLVL.

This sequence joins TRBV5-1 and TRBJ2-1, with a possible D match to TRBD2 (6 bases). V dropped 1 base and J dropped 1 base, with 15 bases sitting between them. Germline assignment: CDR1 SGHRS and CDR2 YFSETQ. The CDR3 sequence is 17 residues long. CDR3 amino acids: CASSLISGPGSYNEQFF. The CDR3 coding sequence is TGCGCCAGCAGCTTGATCAGCGGGCCTGGTTCCTACAATGAGCAGTTCTTC.

CDR3 sequence reads: CATSATRGHEQYF. In DNA form, the CDR3 reads TGTGCCACCAGTGCAACGCGGGGGCACGAGCAGTACTTC. The chain carries TRBV24-1 and TRBJ2-7, with D possibly TRBD2 on 7 matching bases. The germline V and J ends were trimmed by 5 bases and 5 bases, with 12 bases remaining between them. The CDR3 runs to 13 residues. Germline V gene lookup returns CDR1 KGHDR and CDR2 SFDVKD.